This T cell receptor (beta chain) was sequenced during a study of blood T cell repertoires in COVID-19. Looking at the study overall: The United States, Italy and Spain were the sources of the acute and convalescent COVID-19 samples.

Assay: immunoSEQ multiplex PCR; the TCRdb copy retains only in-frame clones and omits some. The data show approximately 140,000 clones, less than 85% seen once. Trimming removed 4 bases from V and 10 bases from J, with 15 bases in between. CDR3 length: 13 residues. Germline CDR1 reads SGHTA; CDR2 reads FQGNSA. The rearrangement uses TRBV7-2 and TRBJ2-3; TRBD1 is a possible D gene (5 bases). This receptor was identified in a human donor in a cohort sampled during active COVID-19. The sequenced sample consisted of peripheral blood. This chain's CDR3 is CASSSPGPTAQYF. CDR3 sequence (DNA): TGTGCCAGCAGCTCCCCAGGGCCCACGGCGCAGTATTTT.